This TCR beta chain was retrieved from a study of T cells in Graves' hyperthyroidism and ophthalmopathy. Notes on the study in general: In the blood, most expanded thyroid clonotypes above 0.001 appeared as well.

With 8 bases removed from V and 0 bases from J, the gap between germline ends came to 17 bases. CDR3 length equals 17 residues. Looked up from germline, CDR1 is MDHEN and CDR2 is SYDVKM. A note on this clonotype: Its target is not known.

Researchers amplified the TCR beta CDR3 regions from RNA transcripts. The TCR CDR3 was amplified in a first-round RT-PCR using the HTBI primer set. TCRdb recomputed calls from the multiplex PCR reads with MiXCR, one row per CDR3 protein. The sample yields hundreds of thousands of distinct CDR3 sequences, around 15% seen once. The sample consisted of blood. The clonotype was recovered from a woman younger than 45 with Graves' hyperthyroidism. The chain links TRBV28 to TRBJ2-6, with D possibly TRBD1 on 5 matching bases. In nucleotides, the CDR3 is TGTGCCAGCGGCCAAACCACAGGAGACTCTGGGGCCAACGTCCTGACTTTC. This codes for CASGQTTGDSGANVLTF.